Shown below are 2 T cell receptor beta chains from a single sample sequenced in a study of glioma-infiltrating T cells after dendritic cell vaccination. Time point specified: after dendritic cell vaccination, including at tumor progression/relapse. The repertoire was sequenced with immunoSEQ multiplex PCR; TCRdb's copy has only in-frame clones and lacks some. The profile covers about 82,000 clones, with roughly four fifths appearing a single time and 6% to 7.5% taken by the ten largest. The sample consisted of blood, taken after dendritic cell vaccination. The receptor source for this set is a human donor with glioblastoma.

The chain employs TRBV6-5 and TRBJ2-7; 8 bases align to TRBD1. The length of the CDR3 is 15 residues. V shed 7 bases and J 3 bases; nucleotides not matched to a gene: 11. Germline lookup yields CDR1 MNHEY and CDR2 SVGAGI. As DNA, the CDR3 is TGTGCCAGCATTCCCCAGGGGGCCCTTGGCTACGAGCAGTACTTC. Its translation: CASIPQGALGYEQYF.

The V gene is TRBV30, the J gene TRBJ2-7, with D perhaps TRBD1 (5 bases). The V gene lost 0 bases and the J gene lost 2 bases, with 11 bases spanning the gap. Germline CDR1 reads GTSNPN; CDR2 reads SVGIG (reference sequence). The length of the CDR3 is 14 residues. The CDR3 sequence is CAWSVAKGPYEQYF. In DNA, the CDR3 is TGTGCCTGGAGTGTAGCGAAGGGGCCCTACGAGCAGTACTTC.